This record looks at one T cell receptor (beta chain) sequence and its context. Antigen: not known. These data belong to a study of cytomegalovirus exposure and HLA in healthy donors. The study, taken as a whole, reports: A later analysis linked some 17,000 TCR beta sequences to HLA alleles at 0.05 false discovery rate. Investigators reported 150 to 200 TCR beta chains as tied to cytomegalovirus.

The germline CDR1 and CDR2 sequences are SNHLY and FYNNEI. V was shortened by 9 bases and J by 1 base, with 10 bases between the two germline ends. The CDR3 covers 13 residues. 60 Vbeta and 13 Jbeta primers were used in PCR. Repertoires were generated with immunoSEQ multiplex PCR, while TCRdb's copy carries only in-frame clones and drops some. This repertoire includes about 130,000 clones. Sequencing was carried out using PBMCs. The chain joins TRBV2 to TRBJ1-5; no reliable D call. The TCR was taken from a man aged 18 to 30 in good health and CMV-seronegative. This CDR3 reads CASVRESNQPQHF. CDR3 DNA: TGTGCCAGTGTGCGAGAGAGCAATCAGCCCCAGCATTTT.